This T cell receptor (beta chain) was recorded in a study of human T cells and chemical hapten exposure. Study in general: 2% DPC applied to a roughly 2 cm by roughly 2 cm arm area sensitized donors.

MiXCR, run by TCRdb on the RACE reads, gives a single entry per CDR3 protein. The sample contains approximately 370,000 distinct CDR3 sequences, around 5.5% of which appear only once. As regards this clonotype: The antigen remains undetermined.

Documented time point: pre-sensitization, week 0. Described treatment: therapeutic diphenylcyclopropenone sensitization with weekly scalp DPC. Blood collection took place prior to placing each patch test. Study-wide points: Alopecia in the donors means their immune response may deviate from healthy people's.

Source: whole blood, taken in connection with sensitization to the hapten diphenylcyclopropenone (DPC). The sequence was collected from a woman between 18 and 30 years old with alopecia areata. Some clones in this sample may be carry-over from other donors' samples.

The CDR3 DNA reads TGTGCCAGCAGCTTTGGACGGACTCTAGCCAAAAACATTCAGTACTTC. The encoded protein is CASSFGRTLAKNIQYF. J is TRBJ2-4 and V is TRBV13; maybe TRBD2 (5 bases). Germline V gene sequence: CDR1 PRHDT, CDR2 FYEKMQ (reference sequence). V was pared by 3 bases and J by 0 bases, with 12 bases between. The length of the CDR3 is 16 residues. The full variable domain, rest sourced from reference TRBV13 and TRBJ2-4, is AAGVIQSPRHLIKEKRETATLKCYPIPRHDTVYWYQQGPGQDPQFLISFYEKMQSDKGSIPDRFSAQQFSDYHSELNMSSLELGDSALYFCASSFGRTLAKNIQYFGAGTRLSVL.